This T cell receptor beta chain was recorded in a study of regulatory T cells in long-lasting Graves disease. General observations from the study: Those with persistent disease had in common more public clonotypes (about 2,700) than new patients (966).

Investigators prepared the TCR beta libraries by applying iRepertoire HTBI primers and Arm-PCR of CDR3 regions. TCRdb itself ran the multiplex PCR reads through MiXCR, one entry per CDR3 protein. The repertoire holds hundreds of thousands of distinct CDR3 sequences, with around an eighth as singletons. Comments on this clonotype: Its antigen is currently unknown.

Regarding time point: newly diagnosed GD, antithyroid drugs for less than 3 months. Preparation of the TCR library used RNA extracted from PBMCs. The sample also formed part of further work on T cells in Graves' hyperthyroidism and ophthalmopathy.

The TCR sequence derives from a man aged 25-45 years with Graves disease. The sequences come from peripheral blood mononuclear cells (PBMCs), collected at new diagnosis, from a patient treated with antithyroid drugs.

The CDR3 DNA is TGTGCCAGCAGTTTTCGTCCTAACGCCTACGAGCAGTACTTC. As protein: CASSFRPNAYEQYF. The chain has TRBV27 and TRBJ2-7; the D is unclear. The CDR3 covers 14 residues. Per the germline V gene, CDR1 is MNHEY and CDR2 is SMNVEV (reference sequence). Trimming removed 3 bases at V and 2 bases at J, with 11 bases between.